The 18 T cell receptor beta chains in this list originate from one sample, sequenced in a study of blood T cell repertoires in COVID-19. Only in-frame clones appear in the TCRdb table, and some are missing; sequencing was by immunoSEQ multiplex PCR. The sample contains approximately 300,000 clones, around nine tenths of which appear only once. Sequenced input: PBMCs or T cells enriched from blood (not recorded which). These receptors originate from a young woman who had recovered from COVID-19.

CDR3 region: CASSYRLDSTEAFF. CDR3 in DNA: TGTGCCAGCAGTTACCGTTTGGACAGCACTGAAGCTTTCTTT. The V gene is TRBV6-5, the J gene TRBJ1-1; D may be TRBD1 (6 bases). This CDR3 is built from 14 residues. The V gene lost 2 bases and the J gene lost 4 bases, with 11 bases spanning the gap. Per germline, CDR1 MNHEY and CDR2 SVGAGI.

The CDR3 DNA sequence: TGCGCCAGCAGCTTTGACAGGGGGCCCACCGGGGAGCTGTTTTTT. The encoded protein is CASSFDRGPTGELFF. The chain carries TRBV5-1 and TRBJ2-2; TRBD1 agrees at 10 bases. This CDR3 is 15 amino acids long. The V gene end was trimmed by 2 bases and the J gene end by 4 bases; junction bases not matched to a gene: 2. Germline V gene sequence: CDR1 SGHRS, CDR2 YFSETQ.

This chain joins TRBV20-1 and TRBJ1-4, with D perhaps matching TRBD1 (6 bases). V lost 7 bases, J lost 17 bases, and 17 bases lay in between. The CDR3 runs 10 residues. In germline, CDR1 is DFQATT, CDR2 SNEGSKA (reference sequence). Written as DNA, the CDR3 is TGCAGTGTTGAGCCCGGGACACAATTTTTT. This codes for CSVEPGTQFF.

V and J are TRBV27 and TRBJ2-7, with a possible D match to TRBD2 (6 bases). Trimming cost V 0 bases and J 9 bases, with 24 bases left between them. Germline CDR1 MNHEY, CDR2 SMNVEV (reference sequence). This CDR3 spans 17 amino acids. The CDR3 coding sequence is TGTGCCAGCAGTTTATCTCCCTTTAGCGGTCGAGGGATTGTGCAGTACTTC. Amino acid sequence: CASSLSPFSGRGIVQYF.

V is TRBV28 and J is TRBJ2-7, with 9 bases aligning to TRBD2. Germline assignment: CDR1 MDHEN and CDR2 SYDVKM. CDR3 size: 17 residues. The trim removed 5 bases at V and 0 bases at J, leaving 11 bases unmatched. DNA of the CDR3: TGTGCCAGCAGTGTGAGACTAGCGGAGACGAGCTCCTACGAGCAGTACTTC. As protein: CASSVRLAETSSYEQYF.

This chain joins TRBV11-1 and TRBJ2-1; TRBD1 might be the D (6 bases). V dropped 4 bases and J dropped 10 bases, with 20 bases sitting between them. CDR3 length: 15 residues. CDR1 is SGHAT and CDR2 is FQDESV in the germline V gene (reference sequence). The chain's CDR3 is CASSSSRDTGTEQFF. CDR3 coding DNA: TGTGCCAGCAGCTCCTCCCGGGACACCGGGACGGAGCAGTTCTTC.

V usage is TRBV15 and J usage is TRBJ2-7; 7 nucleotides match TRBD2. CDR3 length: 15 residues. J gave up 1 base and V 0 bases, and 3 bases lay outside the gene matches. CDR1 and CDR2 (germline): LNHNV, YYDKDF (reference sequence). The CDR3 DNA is TGTGCCACCAGCAGAGAGCGGGAGTTGTCCTACGAGCAGTACTTC. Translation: CATSRERELSYEQYF.

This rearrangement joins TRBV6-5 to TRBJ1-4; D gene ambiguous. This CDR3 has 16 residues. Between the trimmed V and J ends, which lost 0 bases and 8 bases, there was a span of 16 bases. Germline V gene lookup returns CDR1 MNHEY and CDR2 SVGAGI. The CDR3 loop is CASSYSWTEGDEKLFF. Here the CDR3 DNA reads TGTGCCAGCAGTTACTCTTGGACGGAGGGAGACGAAAAACTGTTTTTT.

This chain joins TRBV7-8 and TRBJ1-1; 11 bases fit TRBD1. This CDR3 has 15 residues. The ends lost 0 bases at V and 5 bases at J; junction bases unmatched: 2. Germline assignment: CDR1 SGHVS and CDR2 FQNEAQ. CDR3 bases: TGTGCCAGCAGCTTAGCAGGGACAGGGGGAACTGAAGCTTTCTTT. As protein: CASSLAGTGGTEAFF.

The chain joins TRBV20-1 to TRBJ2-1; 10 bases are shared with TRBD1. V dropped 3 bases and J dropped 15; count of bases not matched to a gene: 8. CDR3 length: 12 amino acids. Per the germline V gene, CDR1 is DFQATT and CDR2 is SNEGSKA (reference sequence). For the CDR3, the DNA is TGCAGTGCTAGTGTCCAGGACAGGGGGAGGTTCTTC. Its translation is CSASVQDRGRFF.

The CDR3 DNA is TGCAGCGTTGGGGTGGGACTATCGCTGCCCGAGCAGTACTTC. Its translation: CSVGVGLSLPEQYF. The chain joins TRBV29-1 to TRBJ2-7; 7 bases fit TRBD2. This CDR3 has 14 amino acids. CDR1 is SQVTM and CDR2 is ANQGSEA in the germline V gene. After removal of 4 bases from V and 6 bases from J, the junction contained 12 bases not matched to a gene.

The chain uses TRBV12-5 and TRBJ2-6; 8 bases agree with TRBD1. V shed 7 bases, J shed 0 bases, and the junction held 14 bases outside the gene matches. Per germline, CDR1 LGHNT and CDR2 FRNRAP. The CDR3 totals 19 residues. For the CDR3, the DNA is TGTGCTAGTGCTCTACCCATAGGACAGGGCCCCTCTGGGGCCAACGTCCTGACTTTC. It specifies CASALPIGQGPSGANVLTF.

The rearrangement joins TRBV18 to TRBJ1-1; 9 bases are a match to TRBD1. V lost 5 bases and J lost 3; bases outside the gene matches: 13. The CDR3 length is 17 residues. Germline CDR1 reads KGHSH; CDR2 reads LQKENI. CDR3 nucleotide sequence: TGTGCCAGCTCAAAGATGCCGGGACAGGGTTGGGACACTGAAGCTTTCTTT. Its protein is CASSKMPGQGWDTEAFF.

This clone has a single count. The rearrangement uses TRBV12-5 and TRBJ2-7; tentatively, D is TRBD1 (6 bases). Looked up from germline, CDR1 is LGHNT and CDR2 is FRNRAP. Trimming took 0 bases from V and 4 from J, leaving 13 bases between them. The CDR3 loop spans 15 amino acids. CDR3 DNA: TGTGCTAGTGGTTTGGTCACAGGGTATCGGTACGAGCAGTACTTC. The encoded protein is CASGLVTGYRYEQYF. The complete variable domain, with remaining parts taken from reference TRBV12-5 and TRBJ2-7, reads DARVTQTPRHKVTEMGQEVTMRCQPILGHNTVFWYRQTMMQGLELLAYFRNRAPLDDSGMPKDRFSAEMPDATLATLKIQPSEPRDSAVYFCASGLVTGYRYEQYFGPGTRLTVT.

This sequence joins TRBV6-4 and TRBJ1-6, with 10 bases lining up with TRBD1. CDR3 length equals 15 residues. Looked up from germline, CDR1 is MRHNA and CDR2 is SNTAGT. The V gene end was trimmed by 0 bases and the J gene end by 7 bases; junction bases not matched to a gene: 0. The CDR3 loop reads CASSDSTGGNSPLHF. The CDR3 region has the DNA TGTGCCAGCAGTGACTCGACAGGGGGCAATTCACCCCTCCACTTT.

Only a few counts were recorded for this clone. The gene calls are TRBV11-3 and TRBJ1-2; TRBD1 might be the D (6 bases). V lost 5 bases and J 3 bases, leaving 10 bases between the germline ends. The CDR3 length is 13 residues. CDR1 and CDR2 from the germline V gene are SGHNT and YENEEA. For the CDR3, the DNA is TGTGCCAGCAGCCTACAGGGTGACTATGGCTACACCTTC. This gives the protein CASSLQGDYGYTF. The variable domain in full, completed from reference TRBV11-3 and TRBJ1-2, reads EAGVVQSPRYKIIEKKQPVAFWCNPISGHNTLYWYLQNLGQGPELLIRYENEEAVDDSQLPKDRFSAERLKGVDSTLKIQPAELGDSAVYLCASSLQGDYGYTFGSGTRLTVV.

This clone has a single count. This CDR3 reads CASSQAIDAANTGELFF. As DNA, the CDR3 is TGTGCCAGCAGCCAAGCCATCGACGCGGCGAACACCGGGGAGCTGTTTTTT. V gene TRBV14 combines with J gene TRBJ2-2, with unresolved D. This CDR3 is built from 17 residues. Per germline, CDR1 SGHDN and CDR2 FVKESK. The V gene lost 1 base and the J gene lost 0 bases, with 12 bases spanning the gap.

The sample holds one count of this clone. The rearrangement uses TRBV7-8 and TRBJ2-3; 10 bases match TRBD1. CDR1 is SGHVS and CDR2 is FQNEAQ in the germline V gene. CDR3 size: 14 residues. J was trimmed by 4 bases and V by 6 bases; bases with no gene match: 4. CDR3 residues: CASRGTGEPDTQYF. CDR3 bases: TGTGCCAGCAGGGGGACAGGGGAGCCAGATACGCAGTATTTT.